Following are 29 T cell receptor beta chains from one sample sequenced in a study of radiotherapy plus CTLA-4 blockade in lung cancer. The protocol was immunoSEQ multiplex PCR, while the TCRdb copy is restricted to in-frame clones and leaves out a portion. This table has about 73,000 clones, around 86% appearing once. This material consisted of peripheral blood, taken from a patient treated with radiotherapy plus ipilimumab. The receptors originated from a human donor with non-small cell lung cancer that progressed on radiotherapy plus ipilimumab.

This chain uses TRBV5-6 with TRBJ2-5; D is unresolved. In germline, CDR1 is SGHDT, CDR2 YYEEEE. Trimming removed 1 base at V and 5 bases at J, with 9 bases between. The CDR3 is 13 amino acids. DNA for the CDR3: TGTGCCAGCAGCTTGAGGTCTGGGGAGACCCAGTACTTC. Its translation is CASSLRSGETQYF.

The CDR3 here is CASRRLAVGETQYF. For the CDR3, the DNA is TGTGCCAGTAGGCGACTAGCTGTGGGAGAGACCCAGTACTTC. This chain uses TRBV19 with TRBJ2-5, with 7 nucleotides matching TRBD2. This CDR3 is 14 amino acids long. Germline V gene data show CDR1 as LNHDA and CDR2 as SQIVND (reference sequence). Germline trimming cut 6 bases from V and 4 bases from J; bases unmatched to any gene: 8.

The V gene is TRBV30, the J gene TRBJ1-1, with D unclear. Germline CDR1 and CDR2: GTSNPN and SVGIG (reference sequence). This CDR3 region has 13 residues. The V end lost 0 bases, the J end lost 2 bases, and 7 bases lay between the germline ends. As DNA, the CDR3 is TGTGCCTGGAGTGTCTGGGAAAACACTGAAGCTTTCTTT. Translating it yields CAWSVWENTEAFF.

J is TRBJ2-5 and V is TRBV25-1; D may match TRBD1 or TRBD2 (5 bases each). The CDR3 contains 13 residues. Germline V gives CDR1 MGHDK, CDR2 SYGVNS. Trimming took 3 bases from V and 7 from J, leaving 12 bases between them. The CDR3 DNA sequence: TGTGCCAGCAGTGAGACGGGGCCTGGGACCCAGTACTTC. It translates to CASSETGPGTQYF.

The V gene is TRBV28, the J gene TRBJ2-2; D is undetermined. Germline CDR1 MDHEN, CDR2 SYDVKM. CDR3 length: 12 residues. Trimming took off 6 bases at V and 4 bases at J, with 6 bases between the two ends. CDR3 region: CASRMTTGELFF. CDR3 bases: TGTGCCAGCAGAATGACCACCGGGGAGCTGTTTTTT. The variable domain in full, with the rest retrieved from reference TRBV28 and TRBJ2-2, is DVKVTQSSRYLVKRTGEKVFLECVQDMDHENMFWYRQDPGLGLRLIYFSYDVKMKEKGDIPEGYSVSREKKERFSLILESASTNQTSMYLCASRMTTGELFFGEGSRLTVL.

The V call is TRBV28, the J call TRBJ2-1, with 7 bases aligning to TRBD1. Germline values: CDR1 MDHEN, CDR2 SYDVKM. Losses at the gene ends were 6 bases for V and 0 bases for J; bases not matched to a gene: 5. The length of the CDR3 is 15 residues. CDR3 bases: TGTGCCAGCAGAATTTACAGGGGCTCCTACAATGAGCAGTTCTTC. It codes for CASRIYRGSYNEQFF.

This clone was counted between two and nine times. The chain links TRBV6-1 to TRBJ2-6; D remains ambiguous. Germline V CDR1 and CDR2: MNHNS, SASEGT. The CDR3 has 15 amino acids. The V and J ends lost 10 bases and 0 bases respectively, with 13 bases between them. The CDR3 nucleotides read TGTGCCATCACAGACACTCCCTCTGGGGCCAACGTCCTGACTTTC. Translation: CAITDTPSGANVLTF.

The CDR3 bases are TGTGCCAGTAGTCGTACGGAGACCACCTACGAGCAGTACTTC. This codes for CASSRTETTYEQYF. The chain is built from TRBV19 and TRBJ2-7, with no clear D. The V gene's germline CDR1 is LNHDA and CDR2 SQIVND (reference sequence). CDR3 size: 14 residues. The ends were cut back, 5 bases at V and 2 bases at J, with 13 bases in the middle.

The sample holds a few counts of this clone. This sequence joins TRBV28 and TRBJ2-2, with D possibly being TRBD2 (5 bases). V lost 3 bases and J 6 bases, leaving 8 bases between the germline ends. This CDR3 has 13 amino acids. In germline, CDR1 is MDHEN, CDR2 SYDVKM. Here the CDR3 reads CASSFGVPGELFF. Here the CDR3 DNA reads TGTGCCAGCAGTTTCGGGGTCCCCGGGGAGCTGTTTTTT. Complete variable domain (other parts from reference TRBV28 and TRBJ2-2): DVKVTQSSRYLVKRTGEKVFLECVQDMDHENMFWYRQDPGLGLRLIYFSYDVKMKEKGDIPEGYSVSREKKERFSLILESASTNQTSMYLCASSFGVPGELFFGEGSRLTVL.

This sequence joins TRBV5-1 and TRBJ2-6; D is uncertain. This CDR3 contains 14 residues. Germline-derived CDR1 and CDR2 are SGHRS and YFSETQ. V was shortened by 4 bases and J by 2 bases, with 7 bases between the two germline ends. CDR3 coding DNA: TGCGCCAGCAGCCCAACCACTGGGGCCAACGTCCTGACTTTC. Its protein product is CASSPTTGANVLTF.

The chain has TRBV11-2 and TRBJ1-1; D is undetermined. The CDR3 is made up of 12 amino acids. Per germline, CDR1 SGHAT and CDR2 FQNNGV. Trimming left V 1 base short and J 5 bases short, with 5 bases between. In nucleotides, the CDR3 is TGTGCCAGCAGCTTAGTGGAAACTGAAGCTTTCTTT. The encoded protein is CASSLVETEAFF.

The chain uses TRBV30 and TRBJ1-2; 7 bases match TRBD1. This CDR3 has 16 amino acids. The V gene end was trimmed by 5 bases and the J gene end by 0 bases; junction bases not matched to a gene: 12. CDR1 is GTSNPN, CDR2 SVGIG, per germline (reference sequence). This CDR3 is CAWGGGRDTPNYGYTF. The CDR3 bases are TGTGCCTGGGGAGGGGGCAGGGACACCCCTAACTATGGCTACACCTTC.

The gene calls are TRBV6-1 and TRBJ2-7; the match to TRBD2 covers 11 bases. The J segment lost 2 bases and the V segment lost 1 base, leaving 1 base of the junction unmatched. Germline CDR1 and CDR2: MNHNS and SASEGT. CDR3 length: 15 residues. For the CDR3, the DNA is TGTGCCAGCAGTGAAGGGGGACTAGCGGCCTACGAGCAGTACTTC. This codes for CASSEGGLAAYEQYF.

The rearrangement links TRBV2 to TRBJ2-7; 10 nucleotides agree with TRBD1. There are 14 residues in the CDR3. Germline CDR1 and CDR2: SNHLY and FYNNEI. Trimming removed 5 bases from V and 7 bases from J; junction bases left unmatched: 8. The CDR3 bases are TGTGCCAGCAGTACCGGGACAGGGGCATGGGAGCAGTACTTC. Translating gives CASSTGTGAWEQYF.

The chain uses TRBV30 and TRBJ2-1; 12 nucleotides agree with TRBD2. Germline CDR1 reads GTSNPN; CDR2 reads SVGIG (reference sequence). The junction had 5 bases not matched to a gene; V was cut back by 0 bases and J by 8 bases. CDR3 size: 15 residues. CDR3 sequence (DNA): TGTGCCTGGAGTGTACGTACTAGCGGGAGGTATGAGCAGTTCTTC. Protein: CAWSVRTSGRYEQFF.

This sequence joins TRBV10-3 and TRBJ2-5, with 9 bases fitting TRBD1. The last part of the DNA fits TRBJ2-7 better; the J call may be wrong. The CDR3 contains 13 residues. Looked up from germline, CDR1 is ENHRY and CDR2 is SYGVKD. The CDR3 DNA reads as TGTGCCATCAGTTGGACAGGGGACAACGAGCAGTACTTC. Amino acids: CAISWTGDNEQYF.

The CDR3 region has the DNA TGTGCCAGCAGTCCCCTCTCAAGAATTAATGAAAAACTGTTTTTT. Translated: CASSPLSRINEKLFF. The V gene is TRBV27, the J gene TRBJ1-4; no reliable D call. The CDR3 consists of 15 residues. Per the germline V gene, CDR1 is MNHEY and CDR2 is SMNVEV (reference sequence). Trimming shortened V by 5 bases and J by 4 bases, and 14 bases separated the two germline ends.

The chain carries TRBV30 and TRBJ2-7; 9 bases map to TRBD1. The CDR3 loop spans 14 amino acids. The V gene end was trimmed by 1 base and the J gene end by 3 bases; junction bases not matched to a gene: 4. Germline V lookup: CDR1 GTSNPN, CDR2 SVGIG (reference sequence). CDR3 residues: CAWSETGGVYEQYV. The CDR3, as DNA: TGTGCCTGGAGTGAGACAGGGGGAGTCTACGAGCAGTACGTC.

The rearrangement uses TRBV2 and TRBJ1-1, with 7 bases aligning to TRBD1. Trimming at V came to 8 bases and at J to 7 bases, leaving 10 bases not matched to a gene. This CDR3 spans 13 amino acids. CDR1 SNHLY and CDR2 FYNNEI come from the germline V gene. The CDR3 DNA sequence: TGTGCCAGCCGCCGGGACAGCCAGGGTGAAGCTTTCTTT. Translation: CASRRDSQGEAFF.

The chain combines TRBV6-5 with TRBJ1-1, with 11 bases that match TRBD1. The CDR3 spans 15 residues. V shed 2 bases and J 9 bases; nucleotides not matched to a gene: 8. Germline-derived CDR1 and CDR2 are MNHEY and SVGAGI. CDR3 in DNA: TGTGCCAGCAGTTACACCCCGGGACAGGGGGTTCAAGCTTTCTTT. It translates to CASSYTPGQGVQAFF.

The V call is TRBV25-1, the J call TRBJ2-1, with D hard to call. The CDR3 has 12 amino acids. CDR1 and CDR2 (germline): MGHDK, SYGVNS. Trimming shortened V by 6 bases and J by 4 bases, and 7 bases separated the two germline ends. This CDR3 reads CASREGYNEQFF. CDR3 nucleotide sequence: TGTGCCAGCAGAGAAGGATACAATGAGCAGTTCTTC.

The chain employs TRBV9 and TRBJ2-1; tentatively, D is TRBD2 (5 bases). V lost 0 bases to trimming and J lost 9 bases, with 10 bases between them. Per the germline V gene, CDR1 is SGDLS and CDR2 is YYNGEE. The CDR3 sequence is 13 residues long. CDR3 sequence: CASSVVGSGEQFF. CDR3 sequence (DNA): TGTGCCAGCAGCGTAGTAGGGAGCGGTGAGCAGTTCTTC.

The gene calls are TRBV19 and TRBJ1-5, with 7 bases lining up with TRBD1. The V segment lost 2 bases and the J segment 2 bases; nucleotides outside the gene matches: 3. This CDR3 comprises 15 residues. Germline V CDR1 and CDR2: LNHDA, SQIVND (reference sequence). The CDR3 spells CASSIRGGGNQPQHF. The CDR3 coding sequence is TGTGCCAGTAGTATAAGAGGGGGCGGCAATCAGCCCCAGCATTTT.

The CDR3 bases are TGTGCCAGCAGTTTATCAGCGTATGGCTACACCTTC. It is translated as CASSLSAYGYTF. The genes are TRBV28 and TRBJ1-2, with unresolved D. The V end lost 1 base, the J end lost 5 bases, and 5 bases lay between the germline ends. This CDR3 has 12 amino acids. Germline-derived CDR1 and CDR2 are MDHEN and SYDVKM.

CDR3 DNA sequence: TGTGCCAGCAGGACTTCGGGCGGGCCCTACAATGAGCAGTTCTTC. Protein: CASRTSGGPYNEQFF. J is TRBJ2-1 and V is TRBV6-5; weak D call: TRBD2 (5 bases). The V and J ends lost 6 bases and 2 bases respectively, with 14 bases between them. Germline CDR1 reads MNHEY; CDR2 reads SVGAGI. This CDR3 has 15 amino acids.

V gene TRBV6-6 combines with J gene TRBJ2-7; D is tentatively TRBD1 or TRBD2 (5 bases each). V lost 0 bases, J lost 6 bases, and 15 bases lay in between. Germline V lookup: CDR1 MNHNY, CDR2 SVGAGI (reference sequence). This CDR3 spans 15 amino acids. CDR3 bases: TGTGCCAGCAGTTACTCGGGGGTAGTGAGGGCCGAGCAGTACGTC. Protein: CASSYSGVVRAEQYV.

This chain joins TRBV21-1 and TRBJ2-1. TRBV21-1 counts as a pseudogene. This CDR3 spans 16 amino acids. CDR3 sequence (DNA): TGTGCCAGCAGCAAAACCGCAAAAAGGAACGGCAATGAGCAGTTCTTC. It encodes CASSKTAKRNGNEQFF.

The J gene is TRBJ2-1, the V gene TRBV7-3; TRBD2 matches 11 bases. The trim removed 3 bases at V and 2 bases at J, leaving 0 bases unmatched. Germline V gene data show CDR1 as SGHTA and CDR2 as FQGTGA. The CDR3 runs to 15 residues. The DNA for the CDR3 is TGTGCCAGCAGCTTGACTAGCGGGGCCTACAATGAGCAGTTCTTC. Protein: CASSLTSGAYNEQFF.

The chain joins TRBV27 to TRBJ2-7; D is possibly TRBD2 (6 bases). CDR1 and CDR2 (germline): MNHEY, SMNVEV (reference sequence). The V end lost 2 bases, the J end lost 3 bases, and 8 bases lay between the germline ends. This CDR3 contains 13 residues. In DNA, the CDR3 is TGTGCCAGCAGTTTAGTCGGGGGCTACGAGCAGTACTTC. Protein product: CASSLVGGYEQYF.